The 5 T cell receptor beta chains below come from one sample, sequenced in a study of shared clonotypes between healthy human individuals. Sequenced by immunoSEQ multiplex PCR; TCRdb stores in-frame clones only, minus some. The table shows hundreds of thousands of clones, with around three quarters occurring only once. Material for sequencing was PBMCs. Every receptor here comes from a woman aged 40-49 years in good health. Some clones in this sample may be carry-over from other donors' samples.

The chain couples TRBV5-4 to TRBJ2-7, with a possible D match to TRBD1 (5 bases). Germline lookup yields CDR1 SGHNT and CDR2 YYREEE (reference sequence). CDR3 size: 15 residues. V was clipped by 4 bases and J by 1 base, with 15 bases between them. The CDR3: CASSQDRAYSYEQYF. The DNA for the CDR3 is TGTGCCAGCAGCCAAGACAGAGCTTATTCCTACGAGCAGTACTTC.

This sequence joins TRBV7-2 and TRBJ1-1; D gene uncertain. Germline-derived CDR1 and CDR2 are SGHTA and FQGNSA. Trimming stripped 5 bases from V and 3 bases from J, with 13 bases between. This CDR3 spans 14 amino acids. Here the CDR3 DNA reads TGTGCCAGCAGCCGAGACCCCCTGGACACTGAAGCTTTCTTT. It encodes CASSRDPLDTEAFF.

The rearrangement uses TRBV29-1 and TRBJ1-4; D perhaps matches TRBD1 (6 bases). Trimming left V 5 bases short and J 6 bases short, with 16 bases between. The CDR3 has 14 residues. Germline V CDR1 and CDR2: SQVTM, ANQGSEA. Here the CDR3 DNA reads TGCAGCGTTCGTGGGGGCGCAATTGATGAAAAACTGTTTTTT. This translates into CSVRGGAIDEKLFF.

CDR3 in amino acids: CASSKTVQETQYF. In DNA form, the CDR3 reads TGTGCCAGCAGCAAAACAGTCCAAGAGACCCAGTACTTC. The chain links TRBV9 to TRBJ2-5; D remains ambiguous. The germline gives CDR1 SGDLS, CDR2 YYNGEE. The CDR3 has 13 residues. With 4 bases removed from V and 1 base from J, the gap between germline ends came to 8 bases. Full variable domain (missing parts from reference TRBV9 and TRBJ2-5): DSGVTQTPKHLITATGQRVTLRCSPRSGDLSVYWYQQSLDQGLQFLIQYYNGEERAKGNILERFSAQQFPDLHSELNLSSLELGDSALYFCASSKTVQETQYFGPGTRLLVL.

The V gene is TRBV19, the J gene TRBJ1-1, with D possibly being TRBD1 (6 bases). CDR1 is LNHDA, CDR2 SQIVND, per germline (reference sequence). The V gene lost 3 bases and the J gene lost 5 bases, with 13 bases spanning the gap. The CDR3 covers 14 residues. The CDR3 spells CASSISSGETEAFF. DNA for the CDR3: TGTGCCAGTAGTATTTCGTCAGGGGAAACTGAAGCTTTCTTT.